This T cell receptor beta chain was profiled in a study of early T cells in non-severe SARS-CoV-2 infection. V dropped 7 bases and J dropped 0 bases, with 12 bases sitting between them. The germline gives CDR1 SGHRS, CDR2 YFSETQ. The CDR3 is made up of 14 amino acids. In the library, individual cDNA molecules carried attached unique molecular identifiers. TCRdb reprocessed the 5' RACE reads with MiXCR, giving one entry per CDR3 protein. The data show tens of thousands of distinct CDR3 sequences, 5.5% to 7.5% seen once. Material: whole blood. This receptor was obtained from an adult who was a healthcare worker with PCR-confirmed SARS-CoV-2 infection or an uninfected control (not recorded which). The chain has TRBV5-1 and TRBJ2-3; D perhaps matches TRBD2 (7 bases). The CDR3 nucleotides are TGCGCCAGCGGCGGGGGCGTTAGCACAGATACGCAGTATTTT. It is translated as CASGGGVSTDTQYF.